What follows are 2 T cell receptor beta chains derived from one specimen sequenced in a study of T cells in Graves' hyperthyroidism and ophthalmopathy. Authors of the study amplified TCR beta CDR3 regions from RNA transcripts. HTBI primers were the set used in a first-round RT-PCR of the TCR CDR3. MiXCR, run by TCRdb on the multiplex PCR reads, gives a single entry per CDR3 protein. The sample holds more than 350,000 distinct CDR3 sequences, approximately 18% seen once. Source material: blood. Receptors originate from a woman in her twenties or thirties with Graves' hyperthyroidism that later progressed to Graves' ophthalmopathy.

This clonotype has at least ten counts. The gene calls are TRBV5-1 and TRBJ2-1, with 10 bases fitting TRBD2. The germline gives CDR1 SGHRS, CDR2 YFSETQ. The length of the CDR3 is 17 residues. Trimming removed 3 bases from V and 2 bases from J; junction bases left unmatched: 8. This CDR3 reads CASSWEGLAGAYNEQFF. CDR3 DNA: TGCGCCAGCAGCTGGGAGGGCCTAGCGGGAGCCTACAATGAGCAGTTCTTC.

V and J are TRBV18 and TRBJ1-2, with 7 bases that match TRBD1. This CDR3 comprises 15 residues. Germline trimming cut 5 bases from V and 7 bases from J; bases unmatched to any gene: 13. The germline gives CDR1 KGHSH, CDR2 LQKENI. In DNA, the CDR3 is TGTGCCAGCTCATTAATAGGGGGCGCGGCTATTGGCTACACCTTC. Translating gives CASSLIGGAAIGYTF. The whole variable domain, remainder taken from reference TRBV18 and TRBJ1-2, is NAGVMQNPRHLVRRRGQEARLRCSPMKGHSHVYWYRQLPEEGLKFMVYLQKENIIDESGMPKERFSAEFPKEGPSILRIQQVVRGDSAAYFCASSLIGGAAIGYTFGSGTRLTVV.